The clone carrying this T cell receptor beta chain was seen more than once but under ten times. The entry originates in a study of T cells in Graves' hyperthyroidism and ophthalmopathy. Trimming at V came to 1 base and at J to 6 bases, leaving 9 bases not matched to a gene. There are 17 residues in the CDR3. Germline V gene sequence: CDR1 SGHAT, CDR2 FQNNGV. RNA transcripts provided the source from which TCR beta CDR3 regions were amplified. Primed by the HTBI set, a first-round RT-PCR was run on the TCR CDR3. A single record per CDR3 protein comes from TCRdb applying MiXCR to the multiplex PCR reads. The repertoire holds roughly 300,000 distinct CDR3 sequences, with 21% as singletons. Hyperthyroidism of Graves' type that showed no ophthalmopathy progression within 18 months was stable. Hyperthyroidism in the patients, aged 18 to 65, was newly diagnosed and under 2 months in duration.

Sequencing was performed on blood. The TCR comes from a woman in her fifties or sixties with Graves' hyperthyroidism. The chain recombines TRBV11-2 with TRBJ2-3; 11 bases align to TRBD2. The CDR3 nucleotides are TGTGCCAGCAGCTTAGCGTCGGTAGCGGGAGGGCAGGATACGCAGTATTTT. Translated, it gives CASSLASVAGGQDTQYF. Complete variable domain (other parts from reference TRBV11-2 and TRBJ2-3): EAGVAQSPRYKIIEKRQSVAFWCNPISGHATLYWYQQILGQGPKLLIQFQNNGVVDDSQLPKDRFSAERLKGVDSTLKIQPAKLEDSAVYLCASSLASVAGGQDTQYFGPGTRLTVL.